This is a list of T cell receptor beta chains from one sample in a study of T cell responses to AZD1222 COVID-19 vaccine. TCRdb keeps only in-frame clones here, not all; method: immunoSEQ multiplex PCR. The sample has some 130,000 clones; roughly 90% are singletons. The sample here was peripheral blood, taken on day 0 of AZD1222 vaccination. The source is an adult in good health. The CDR3 runs from the conserved cysteine through the conserved F or W.

v_call cdr3_aa
TRBV27 CASSLGREQFF
TRBV28 CASGRATGELFF
TRBV9 CASSVAGRTDTQYF
TRBV10-2 CATSLAGASYEQYF
TRBV19 CASSISTAKSGNTIYF
TRBV6-2/TRBV6-3 CASRYDRGSNQPQHF
TRBV6-5 CASSYPKGGRGTEAFF
TRBV2 CASSPEPSTDTQYF
TRBV19 CASSIQQGLGYEQYF
TRBV6-1 CASSELRGTFNYGYTF
TRBV24-1 CATSGAQDSYEQYF
TRBV6-1 CASSDRGNQPQHF
TRBV12-3/TRBV12-4 CASSLADTQYF
TRBV19 CASTPTGVEKLFF
TRBV6-5 CASSPLGGTDTQYF
TRBV7-2 CASSLGSGFSGELFF
TRBV3-1/TRBV3-2 CASSPPLAGGTGELFF
TRBV7-2 CASSLGARGLNTEAFF
TRBV6-5 CASTHRDTQYF
TRBV19 CASSMGQGSGNTQYF
TRBV28 CASSSGLFHGYTF
TRBV5-4 CASSIQGAGNTIYF
TRBV19 CASSMAGQGGNTEAFF
TRBV5-8 CASSLVGAPDTQYF
TRBV1 CTSSRRLAGGPPPYNEQFF
TRBV5-1 CASSLAGTMNTEAFF
TRBV5-4 CASSQTGAGETQYF
TRBV19 CASLDRANTEAFF
TRBV24-1 CATSDSGGNQPQHF
TRBV6-1 CASSEDRAKSSYEQYF
TRBV7-9 CASSPVTRIGTEAFF
TRBV30 CACPLFALNYGYTF
TRBV18 CASSPGRDTQYF
TRBV20-1 CSAQFQETQYF
TRBV7-9 CASSGRRDSNTQYF
TRBV7-2 CASSPRLAGSSYEQYF
TRBV25-1 CASSQGSYNEQFF
TRBV5-1 CASSMGQRIPGTRESEQFF
TRBV4-1 CASSQDLTGATDTQYF
TRBV3-1/TRBV3-2 CASSHRQDHISYEQYF
TRBV7-2 CASSLGQLAYEQYF
TRBV5-8 CASSLGTSGRSLEKETQYF
TRBV28 CASSLLGNTEAFF
TRBV5-1 CASSLVPPREYTDTQYF
TRBV6-5 CASTVGGTSYEQYF
TRBV7-8 CASTLRRSPGDEQFF
TRBV7-2 CASSFTGTSGYNEQFF
TRBV27 CASGGWFGRGVNTQYF
TRBV6-5 CASSTHAPNNSPLHF
TRBV19 CASSLIAGDAGANVLTF
TRBV19 CASSIPADTQYF
TRBV10-2 CASRFQGANSPLHF
TRBV7-2 CASTLLPQSLSGNTIYF
TRBV20-1 CSARVIGEQYF
TRBV6-1 CASSEGSANYGYTF
TRBV6-5 CASSYSIGESYEQYF
TRBV15 CATSRDEENPYEQYF